Sequencing of this T cell receptor (beta chain) was carried out in a study of cytomegalovirus exposure and HLA in healthy donors. Study as a whole: Prior work identified around 110 million unique TCR beta sequences in roughly 190 million T cells.

In regard to this clone: The antigen is undetermined.

60 Vbeta and 13 Jbeta primers were used in PCR. Using immunoSEQ multiplex PCR, the repertoire was profiled, and TCRdb retains in-frame clones only, with some absent. This table has about 170,000 clones, 70% to 80% appearing once. CDR1 and CDR2 from the germline V gene are SGHNT and YYREEE (reference sequence). V lost 7 bases, J lost 0 bases, and 13 bases stayed unmatched. CDR3 length: 17 residues. While unrecorded immune exposures were likely, the donors were nominally healthy when sampled. The study's findings and limits: The listing of 150 to 200 TCR beta chains classed them as cytomegalovirus-associated. Most TCR sequences showed up rarely, but some public TCRs showed up in many donors.

Specimen: PBMCs. The V gene is TRBV5-4, the J gene TRBJ2-3; TRBD2 matches 8 bases. This clonotype originated in a woman aged 30 to 39 in good health and CMV-seropositive. The CDR3 is CASGHRVAGTSTDTQYF. For the CDR3, the DNA is TGTGCCAGCGGCCACCGGGTAGCGGGGACTAGCACAGATACGCAGTATTTT.